This T cell receptor beta chain is from a study of OX40 agonist ivuxolimab in advanced cancers. Study conclusions and caveats: At 0.1 to 3.0 mg/kg and by week 6, clonal expansion occurred in CD4+ and CD8+ blood T cells.

The length of the CDR3 is 13 residues. Germline loops: CDR1 SGHNT, CDR2 YENEEA. The germline V and J ends were trimmed by 1 base and 6 bases, with 9 bases remaining between them. TCRdb's copy holds only in-frame clones and misses some; the assay was immunoSEQ multiplex PCR. The table records roughly 42,000 clones, approximately 86% of them present only once. About this clone itself: What it recognizes is unknown.

With autoimmune disease history or systemic immunosuppression, patients were excluded. The sample in question was CD4+ or CD8+ T cells sorted from blood, obtained in a trial of the OX40 agonist ivuxolimab. This rearrangement joins TRBV11-3 to TRBJ1-1; perhaps TRBD1 as D (6 bases). This TCR came from an adult with an advanced solid tumor such as melanoma, head and neck, liver or kidney cancer. The chain's CDR3 is CASSLAGAAEAFF. The CDR3 nucleotides read TGTGCCAGCAGCTTAGCAGGGGCCGCTGAAGCTTTCTTT.